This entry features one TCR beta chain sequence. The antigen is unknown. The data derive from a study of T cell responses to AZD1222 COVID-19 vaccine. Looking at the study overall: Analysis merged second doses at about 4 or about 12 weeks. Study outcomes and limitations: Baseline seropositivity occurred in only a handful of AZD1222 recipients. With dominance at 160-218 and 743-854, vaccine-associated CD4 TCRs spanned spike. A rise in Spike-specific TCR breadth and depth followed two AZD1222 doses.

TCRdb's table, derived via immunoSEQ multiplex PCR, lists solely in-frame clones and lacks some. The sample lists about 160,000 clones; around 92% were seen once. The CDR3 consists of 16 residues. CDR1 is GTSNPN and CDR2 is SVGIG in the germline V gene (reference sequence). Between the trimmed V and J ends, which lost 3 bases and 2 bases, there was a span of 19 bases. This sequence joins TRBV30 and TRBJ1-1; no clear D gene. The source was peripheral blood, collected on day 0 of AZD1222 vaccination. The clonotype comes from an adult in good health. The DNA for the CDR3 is TGTGCCTGGAGGCACCCCCTGAGGCCGCCAAACACTGAAGCTTTCTTT. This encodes CAWRHPLRPPNTEAFF. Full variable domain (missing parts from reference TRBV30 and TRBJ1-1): SQTIHQWPATLVQPVGSPLSLECTVEGTSNPNLYWYRQAAGRGLQLLFYSVGIGQISSEVPQNLSASRPQDRQFILSSKKLLLSDSGFYLCAWRHPLRPPNTEAFFGQGTRLTVV.